In its sample, the clone carrying this T cell receptor (beta chain) was seen a few times. This entry is derived from a study of blood T cells in healthy people across ages. The wider study: T cells yielded about one barcoded beta molecule per two cells through template switching.

For the second PCR, which ran for about 7 to 11 cycles, a sample-barcoded 5' primer and a J-beta primer mix were used. From the 5' RACE reads, TCRdb called clonotypes with MiXCR, one entry per CDR3 protein. The table has over 1,500,000 distinct CDR3 sequences, around 40% seen once. Germline V gene lookup returns CDR1 MNHEY and CDR2 SVGEGT. J lost 4 bases, V lost 0 bases, and 9 bases had no gene match. The CDR3 has 18 amino acids. Sequencing was done on a sample of blood. The J gene is TRBJ1-5, the V gene TRBV6-2 or TRBV6-3; 10 bases agree with TRBD1. This TCR derives from a human donor in good health. The CDR3 nucleotides are TGTGCCAGCAGTTACTCGAGGGGGACAGGGGTATGGAATCAGCCCCAGCATTTT. Encoded protein: CASSYSRGTGVWNQPQHF.